This T cell receptor (beta chain) derives from a study of response to subunit inactivated influenza vaccine listed by TCRdb under 2018. At the level of the whole study: Deep quantitative T cell receptor repertoire profiling was used in the study to track responses to a trivalent subunit inactivated influenza vaccine.

Details on this clonotype: The antigen it recognizes is unknown. No base quality information exists; no much larger clone differs at one position.

Reading the label with the study, this specimen's time point is: around 45 days after influenza vaccine administration. The method was RT-PCR. Sequencing used an Illumina HiSeq 2500. The public reads were reanalyzed by TCRdb: fastp trimming at Q25, MiXCR alignment, in-frame beta chains only. A single entry per CDR3 protein holds the most common genes and DNA from its merged rows. Here the sample has approximately 500,000 distinct CDR3 sequences; over 10% occur a single time. Together, the top ten hold around 14% of the sample. Study-wide conclusions, independent of this receptor: According to the authors, only a limited number of new T cells may be recruited by each seasonal influenza vaccination.

According to the germline V gene, CDR1 reads LGHNA and CDR2 reads YNFKEQ. Spanning cysteine to phenylalanine, the CDR3 consists of 19 amino acids. Of all the DNA, just the CDR3 is kept, 57 bases in frame from base 1. After removal of 1 base from V and 2 bases from J, the junction retains 11 bases not matched to a gene. The sequences come from PBMCs from blood, collected roughly 46 days after vaccination. The TCR originated in a man aged 45-65 years who received an inactivated influenza vaccine. Donor details come from another sample of the same person, matched by shared clones. The V and J genes are TRBV4-2 and TRBJ2-3; TRBD2 matches 11 bases in the middle. The nucleotides read TGTGCCAGCAGCCAAGGGATGGCGTCGGGACTAGCGGTCACAGATACGCAGTATTTT. It specifies CASSQGMASGLAVTDTQYF.